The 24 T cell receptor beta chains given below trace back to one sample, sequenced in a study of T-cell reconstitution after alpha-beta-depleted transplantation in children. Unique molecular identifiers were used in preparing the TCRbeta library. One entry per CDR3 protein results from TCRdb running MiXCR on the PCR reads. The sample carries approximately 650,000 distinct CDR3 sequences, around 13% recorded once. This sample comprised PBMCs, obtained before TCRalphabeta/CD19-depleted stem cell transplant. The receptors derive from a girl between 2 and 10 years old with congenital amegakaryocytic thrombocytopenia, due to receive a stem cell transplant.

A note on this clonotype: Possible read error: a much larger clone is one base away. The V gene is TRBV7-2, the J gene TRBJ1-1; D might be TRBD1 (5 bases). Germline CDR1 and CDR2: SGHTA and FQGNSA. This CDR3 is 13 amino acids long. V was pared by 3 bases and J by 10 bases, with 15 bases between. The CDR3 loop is CASSLGATARAFF. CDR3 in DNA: TGTGCCAGCAGCTTGGGTGCGACAGCTAGAGCTTTCTTT.

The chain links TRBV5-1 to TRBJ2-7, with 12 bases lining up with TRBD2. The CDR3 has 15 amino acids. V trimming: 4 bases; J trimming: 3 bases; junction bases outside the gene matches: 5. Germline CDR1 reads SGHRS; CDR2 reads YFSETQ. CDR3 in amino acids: CASSPGTSGHYEQYF. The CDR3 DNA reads TGCGCCAGCAGCCCAGGGACTAGCGGGCACTACGAGCAGTACTTC.

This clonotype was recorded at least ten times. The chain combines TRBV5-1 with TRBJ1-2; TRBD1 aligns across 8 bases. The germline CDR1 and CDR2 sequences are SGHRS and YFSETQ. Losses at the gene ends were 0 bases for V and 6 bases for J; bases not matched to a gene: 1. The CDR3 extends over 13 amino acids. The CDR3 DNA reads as TGCGCCAGCAGCTTGGGACAGGGGAATGGCTACACCTTC. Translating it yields CASSLGQGNGYTF.

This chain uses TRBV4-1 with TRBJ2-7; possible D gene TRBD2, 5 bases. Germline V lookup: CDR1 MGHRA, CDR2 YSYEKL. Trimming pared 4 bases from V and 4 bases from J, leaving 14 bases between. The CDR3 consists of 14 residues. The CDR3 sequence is CASSPADEIYEQYF. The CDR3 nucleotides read TGCGCCAGCAGCCCAGCGGACGAGATTTACGAGCAGTACTTC.

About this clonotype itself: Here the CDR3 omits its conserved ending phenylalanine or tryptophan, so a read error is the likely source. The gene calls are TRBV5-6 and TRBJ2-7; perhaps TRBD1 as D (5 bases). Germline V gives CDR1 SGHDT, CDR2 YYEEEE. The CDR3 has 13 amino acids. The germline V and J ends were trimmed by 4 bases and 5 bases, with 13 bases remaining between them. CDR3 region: CASSMFRGNEQYC. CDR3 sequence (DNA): TGTGCCAGCAGCATGTTTAGGGGCAACGAGCAGTACTGC.

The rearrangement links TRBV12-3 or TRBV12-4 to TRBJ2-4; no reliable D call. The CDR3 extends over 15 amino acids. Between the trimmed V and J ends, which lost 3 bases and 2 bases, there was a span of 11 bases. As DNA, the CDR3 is TGTGCCAGCAGTTTCTTAGTGGAGTCCAAAAACATTCAGTACTTC. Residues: CASSFLVESKNIQYF.

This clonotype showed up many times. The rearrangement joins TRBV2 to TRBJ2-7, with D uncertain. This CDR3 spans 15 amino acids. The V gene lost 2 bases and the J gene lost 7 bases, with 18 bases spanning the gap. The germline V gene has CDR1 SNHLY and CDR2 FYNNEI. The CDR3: CASSERTLRGYEQYF. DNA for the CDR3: TGTGCCAGCAGTGAACGAACACTCCGTGGTTATGAGCAGTACTTC.

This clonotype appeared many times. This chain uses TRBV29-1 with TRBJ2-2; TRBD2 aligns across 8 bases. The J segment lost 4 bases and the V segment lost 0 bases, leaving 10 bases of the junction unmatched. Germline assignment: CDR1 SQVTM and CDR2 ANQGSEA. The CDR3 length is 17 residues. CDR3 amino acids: CSVEDPGTSLPTGELFF. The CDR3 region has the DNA TGCAGCGTTGAAGATCCAGGGACTAGTCTACCCACCGGGGAGCTGTTTTTT.

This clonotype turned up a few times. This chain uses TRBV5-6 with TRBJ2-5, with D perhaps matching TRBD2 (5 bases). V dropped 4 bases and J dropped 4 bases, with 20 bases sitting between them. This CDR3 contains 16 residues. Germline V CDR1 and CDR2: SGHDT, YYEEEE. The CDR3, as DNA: TGTGCCAGCAGCCTCCTTAGCGTCTCCCCTCGAGAGACCCAGTACTTC. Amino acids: CASSLLSVSPRETQYF.

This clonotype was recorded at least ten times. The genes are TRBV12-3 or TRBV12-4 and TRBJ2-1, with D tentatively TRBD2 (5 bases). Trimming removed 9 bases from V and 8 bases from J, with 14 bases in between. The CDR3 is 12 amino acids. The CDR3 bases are TGTGCCAGTAGCGAAAGGTTCTATGAGCAGTTCTTC. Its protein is CASSERFYEQFF.

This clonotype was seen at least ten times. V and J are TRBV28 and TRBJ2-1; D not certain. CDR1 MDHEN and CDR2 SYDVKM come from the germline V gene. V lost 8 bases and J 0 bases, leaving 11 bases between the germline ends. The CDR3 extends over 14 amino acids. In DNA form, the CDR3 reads TGTGCCAGCTGGCCCTCAAGCTCCTACAATGAGCAGTTCTTC. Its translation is CASWPSSSYNEQFF.

The CDR3 DNA follows: TGTGCCAGCAGCGGGCGACTAGCATGGTTCTCGTACTTC. Translated: CASSGRLAWFSYF. The chain is built from TRBV7-8 and TRBJ2-7, with TRBD2 identical over 7 bases. CDR1 is SGHVS and CDR2 is FQNEAQ in the germline V gene. The ends lost 5 bases at V and 12 bases at J; junction bases unmatched: 13. The CDR3 covers 13 residues.

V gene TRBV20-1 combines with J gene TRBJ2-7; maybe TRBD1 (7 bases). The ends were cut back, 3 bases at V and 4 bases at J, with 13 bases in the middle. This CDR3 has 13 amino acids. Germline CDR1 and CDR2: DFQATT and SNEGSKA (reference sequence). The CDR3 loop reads CSASIPGGYEQYF. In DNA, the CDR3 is TGCAGTGCTAGTATTCCAGGGGGGTACGAGCAGTACTTC.

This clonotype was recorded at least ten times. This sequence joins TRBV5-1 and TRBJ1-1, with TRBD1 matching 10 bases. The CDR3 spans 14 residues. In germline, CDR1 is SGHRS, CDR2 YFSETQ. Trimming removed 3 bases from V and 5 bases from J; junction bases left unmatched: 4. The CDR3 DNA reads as TGCGCCAGCAGCTGGACAGGGGGTCGGACTGAAGCTTTCTTT. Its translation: CASSWTGGRTEAFF.

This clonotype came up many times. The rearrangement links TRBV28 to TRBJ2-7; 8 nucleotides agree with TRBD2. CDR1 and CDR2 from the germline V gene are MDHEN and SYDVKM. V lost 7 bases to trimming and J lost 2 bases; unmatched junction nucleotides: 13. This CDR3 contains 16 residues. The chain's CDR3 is CASKNRWRGATYEQYF. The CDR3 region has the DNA TGTGCCAGCAAGAACCGCTGGCGGGGGGCTACCTACGAGCAGTACTTC.

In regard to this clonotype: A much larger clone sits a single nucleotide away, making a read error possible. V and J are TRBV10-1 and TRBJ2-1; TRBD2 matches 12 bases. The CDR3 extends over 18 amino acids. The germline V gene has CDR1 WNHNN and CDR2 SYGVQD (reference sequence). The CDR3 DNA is TGCGCCAGCAGCGGGACTAGCGGGTCCTTTCGGTCCTACAATGCGCAGTTCTTC. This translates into CASSGTSGSFRSYNAQFF.

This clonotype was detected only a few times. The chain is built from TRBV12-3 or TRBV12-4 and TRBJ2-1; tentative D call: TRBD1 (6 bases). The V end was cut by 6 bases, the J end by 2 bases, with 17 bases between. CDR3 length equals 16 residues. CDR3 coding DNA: TGTGCCAGCAGCCAGGACGGGTCAGGGGCCTACAATGAGCAGTTCTTC. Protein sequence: CASSQDGSGAYNEQFF.

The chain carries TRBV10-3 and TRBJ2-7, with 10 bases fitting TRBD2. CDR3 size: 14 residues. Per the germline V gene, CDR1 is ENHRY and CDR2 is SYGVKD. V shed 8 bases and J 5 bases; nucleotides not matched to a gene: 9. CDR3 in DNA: TGTGCCATCGACTCGGGACTAGCGTTCGACGAGCAGTACTTC. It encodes CAIDSGLAFDEQYF.

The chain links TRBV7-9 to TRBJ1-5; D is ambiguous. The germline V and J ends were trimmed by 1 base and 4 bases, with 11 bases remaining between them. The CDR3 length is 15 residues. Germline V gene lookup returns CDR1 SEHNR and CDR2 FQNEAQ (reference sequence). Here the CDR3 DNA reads TGTGCCAGCAGCTTAGGTCCCGGCGGTAATCAGCCCCAGCATTTT. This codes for CASSLGPGGNQPQHF.

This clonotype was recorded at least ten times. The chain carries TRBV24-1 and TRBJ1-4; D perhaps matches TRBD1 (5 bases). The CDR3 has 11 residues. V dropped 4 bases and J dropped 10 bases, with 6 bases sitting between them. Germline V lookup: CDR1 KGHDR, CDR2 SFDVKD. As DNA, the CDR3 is TGTGCCACCAGTGACAGGGCAAAACTGTTTTTT. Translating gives CATSDRAKLFF.

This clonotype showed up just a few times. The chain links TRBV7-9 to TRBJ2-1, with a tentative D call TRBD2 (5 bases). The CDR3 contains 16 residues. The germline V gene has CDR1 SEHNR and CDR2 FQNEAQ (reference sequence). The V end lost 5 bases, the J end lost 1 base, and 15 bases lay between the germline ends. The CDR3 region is CASSAPGGRSYNEQFF. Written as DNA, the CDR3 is TGTGCCAGCAGCGCGCCCGGAGGACGGTCCTACAATGAGCAGTTCTTC. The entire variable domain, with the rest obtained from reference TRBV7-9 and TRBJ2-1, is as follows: DTGVSQNPRHKITKRGQNVTFRCDPISEHNRLYWYRQTLGQGPEFLTYFQNEAQLEKSRLLSDRFSAERPKGSFSTLEIQRTEQGDSAMYLCASSAPGGRSYNEQFFGPGTRLTVL.

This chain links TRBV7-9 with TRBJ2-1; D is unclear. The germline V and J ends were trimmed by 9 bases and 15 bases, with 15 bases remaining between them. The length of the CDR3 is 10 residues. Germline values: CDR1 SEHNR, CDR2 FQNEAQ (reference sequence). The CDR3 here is CASGTQSAFF. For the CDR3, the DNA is TGTGCCAGTGGAACCCAGTCGGCGTTCTTC.

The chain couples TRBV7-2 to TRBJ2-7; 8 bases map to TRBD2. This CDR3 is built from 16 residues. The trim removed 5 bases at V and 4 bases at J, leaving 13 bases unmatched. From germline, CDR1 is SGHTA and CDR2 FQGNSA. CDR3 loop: CASSPTSGGVEYEQYF. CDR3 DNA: TGTGCCAGCAGCCCTACGTCGGGAGGGGTCGAATACGAGCAGTACTTC.

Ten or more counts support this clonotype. DNA of the CDR3: TGCAGTGCTAGAGTCCTAGCGGGAGGCGCAGATACGCAGTATTTT. Its protein is CSARVLAGGADTQYF. The rearrangement links TRBV20-1 to TRBJ2-3, with 11 bases lining up with TRBD2. CDR1 and CDR2 from the germline V gene are DFQATT and SNEGSKA (reference sequence). The CDR3 sequence is 15 residues long. Trimming cost V 1 base and J 4 bases; bases outside gene matches: 4.